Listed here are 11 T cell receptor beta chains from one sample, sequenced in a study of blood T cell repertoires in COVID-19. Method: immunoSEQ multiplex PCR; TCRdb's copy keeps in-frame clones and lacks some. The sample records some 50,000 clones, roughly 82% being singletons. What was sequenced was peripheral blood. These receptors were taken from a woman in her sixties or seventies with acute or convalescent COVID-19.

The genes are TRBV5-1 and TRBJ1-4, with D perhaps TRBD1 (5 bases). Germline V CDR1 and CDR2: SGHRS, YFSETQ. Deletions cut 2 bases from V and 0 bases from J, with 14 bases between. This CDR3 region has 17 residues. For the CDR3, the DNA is TGCGCCAGCAGCTTATCTCAGGGAACCTCAACTAATGAAAAACTGTTTTTT. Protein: CASSLSQGTSTNEKLFF.

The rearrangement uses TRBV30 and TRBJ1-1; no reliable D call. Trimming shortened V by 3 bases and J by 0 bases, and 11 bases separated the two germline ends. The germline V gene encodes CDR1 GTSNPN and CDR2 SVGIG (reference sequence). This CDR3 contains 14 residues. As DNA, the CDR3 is TGTGCCTGGAGGACGGGATCCATGAACACTGAAGCTTTCTTT. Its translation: CAWRTGSMNTEAFF.

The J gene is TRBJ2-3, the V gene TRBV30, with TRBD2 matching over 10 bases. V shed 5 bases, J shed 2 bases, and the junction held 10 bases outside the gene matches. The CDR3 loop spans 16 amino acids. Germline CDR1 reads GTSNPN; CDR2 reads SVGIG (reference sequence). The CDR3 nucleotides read TGTGCCTGGGGATCGGGACTAGCGAAGAACACAGATACGCAGTATTTT. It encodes CAWGSGLAKNTDTQYF.

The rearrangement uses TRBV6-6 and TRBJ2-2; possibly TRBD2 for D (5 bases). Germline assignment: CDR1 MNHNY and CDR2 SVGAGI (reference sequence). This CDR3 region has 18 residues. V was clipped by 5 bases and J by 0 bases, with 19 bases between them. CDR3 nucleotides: TGTGCCAGCAGTCCCCGACTCGGGATACGGGCGAACACCGGGGAGCTGTTTTTT. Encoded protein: CASSPRLGIRANTGELFF.

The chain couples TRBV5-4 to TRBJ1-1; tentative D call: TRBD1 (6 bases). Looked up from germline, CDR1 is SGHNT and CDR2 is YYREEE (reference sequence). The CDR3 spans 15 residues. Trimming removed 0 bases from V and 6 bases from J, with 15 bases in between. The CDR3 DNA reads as TGTGCCAGCAGCTTGGATGGGGGCCTGCGAGCTGAAGCTTTCTTT. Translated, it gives CASSLDGGLRAEAFF.

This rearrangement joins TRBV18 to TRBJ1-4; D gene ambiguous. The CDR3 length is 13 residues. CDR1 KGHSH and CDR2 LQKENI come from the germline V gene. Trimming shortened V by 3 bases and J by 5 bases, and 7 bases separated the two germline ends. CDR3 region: CASSPFLNEKLFF. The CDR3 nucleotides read TGTGCCAGCTCACCCTTTCTGAATGAAAAACTGTTTTTT.

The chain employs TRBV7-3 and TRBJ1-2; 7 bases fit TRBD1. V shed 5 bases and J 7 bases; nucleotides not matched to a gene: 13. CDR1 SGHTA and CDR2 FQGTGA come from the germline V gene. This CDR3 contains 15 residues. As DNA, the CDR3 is TGTGCCAGCAGCGTCGACAGGGTCTCCGGCGCTGGCTACACCTTC. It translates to CASSVDRVSGAGYTF.

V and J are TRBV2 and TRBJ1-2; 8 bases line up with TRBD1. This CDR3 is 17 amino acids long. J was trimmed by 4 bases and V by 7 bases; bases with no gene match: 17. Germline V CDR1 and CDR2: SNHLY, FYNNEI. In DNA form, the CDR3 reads TGTGCCAGCACCAAGGACAGGGCCTTTCGAAATTCCTATGGCTACACCTTC. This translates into CASTKDRAFRNSYGYTF.

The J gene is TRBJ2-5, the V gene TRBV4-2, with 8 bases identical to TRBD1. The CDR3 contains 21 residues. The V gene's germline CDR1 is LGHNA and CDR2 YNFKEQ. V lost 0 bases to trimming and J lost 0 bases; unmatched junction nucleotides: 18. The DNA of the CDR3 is TGTGCCAGCAGCCAAGACCCACCGGGACAGGAAAAAAATGTGTACCAAGAGACCCAGTACTTC. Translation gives CASSQDPPGQEKNVYQETQYF.

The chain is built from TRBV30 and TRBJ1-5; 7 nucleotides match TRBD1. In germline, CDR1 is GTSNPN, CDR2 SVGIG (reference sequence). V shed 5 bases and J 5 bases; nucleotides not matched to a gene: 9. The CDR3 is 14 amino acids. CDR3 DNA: TGTGCCTGGGCGCCAGGGGGGCAACATCAGCCCCAGCATTTT. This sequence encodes CAWAPGGQHQPQHF.

The CDR3 coding sequence is TGTGCCAGCAGGCGACAGTCTGGAAACACCATATATTTT. This translates into CASRRQSGNTIYF. The V and J genes are TRBV28 and TRBJ1-3; tentatively, D is TRBD1 (5 bases). Germline-derived CDR1 and CDR2 are MDHEN and SYDVKM. This CDR3 comprises 13 residues. Trimming removed 6 bases at V and 1 base at J, with 7 bases between. Filled out from reference TRBV28 and TRBJ1-3, the complete variable domain reads DVKVTQSSRYLVKRTGEKVFLECVQDMDHENMFWYRQDPGLGLRLIYFSYDVKMKEKGDIPEGYSVSREKKERFSLILESASTNQTSMYLCASRRQSGNTIYFGEGSWLTVV.